This paragraph reports one T cell receptor (beta chain). Its antigen remains unidentified. Per-nucleotide qualities are absent, and no much larger clonotype sits a single base away. Per the publication, the time point label means: about 28 days (+/-7) after the second vaccine dose. AZD1222 recipients with second doses at about 4 weeks or about 12 weeks were pooled, because spike-specific TCR depth and breadth did not differ between schedules. Vaccinee samples were obtained from the UK trials COV001 and COV002, which included a single-blind randomized controlled phase 2/3 trial of AZD1222 (ChAdOx1 nCoV-19) in healthy adults. Trial participant PBMC samples were collected at day 0 and day 28 after the second dose for TCRbeta chain sequencing. CDR1 and CDR2 are drawn from the germline V gene: WSHSY, SAAADI. Including cysteine and phenylalanine, the CDR3 has 14 amino acids. Just the 42-base CDR3 DNA is kept, in frame starting at base 1. At the junction V is shortened by 0 bases and J by 5 bases, with 10 bases in between.

The entry originates in a study of T cell responses to AZD1222 COVID-19 vaccine (dated by TCRdb to about 2021). Broadly, across the study: A total of approximately 240 trial participants underwent TCR sequencing, of whom roughly 210 received two doses of AZD1222 and some 25 received two doses of the MenACWY control vaccine. Enrollment into the trials was organized by age into subgroups of 18-55, 56-69 and 70-plus years, and those subgroups contained roughly 150, 30 and 60 TCR-sequenced participants, respectively.

The paper's findings and limits, for the study overall: Conclusions about previously exposed vaccinees are limited because only five to seven AZD1222 recipients were SARS-CoV-2 seropositive at baseline. Most participants were white British and females outnumbered males, and the authors suggested that clonal diversity may have been underestimated. Reportedly, close to half of the unique spike-specific TCRs recognized epitopes lying outside the regions that are mutated in the B.1.351 and B.1.1.7 variants. After two AZD1222 doses, both the breadth and the depth of spike-specific TCRs were significantly higher than at day 0 and than in MenACWY recipients. The 56-69-year group was small, and its depth increase did not reach significance, likely because of low power. Because no day 14 peak-response samples were available, repertoires were characterized only after the peak T cell response. The vaccine-associated CD4 TCRs covered the entire spike protein, and the dominant responses fell in regions 160-218 and 743-854.

The CDR3 regions of human TCRbeta chains were analyzed by immunosequencing. In the authors' own workflow: TCRs in the repertoires were compared against a reference library of SARS-CoV-2-specific TCRs that had been generated with the MIRA antigen-specificity platform. Breadth meant the fraction of unique TCRs that were SARS-CoV-2-associated, whereas depth meant the fraction of total T cells that were SARS-CoV-2-associated. Each spike-specific TCR was assigned to its reactive spike region and to a CD4 or CD8 class using the MIRA data. Log10-transformed breadth and depth values were compared by one-way ANOVA with Sidak's multiple comparisons tests. The table comes from immuneACCESS by way of TCRdb, which keeps in-frame sequences with V and J called. Part of the clones is missing from these tables; in studies checked, under half for an unresolved V gene and the rest for unknown reasons. The V and J calls and the clone size are those of that table, but D and trimming were determined from the DNA. The sample includes about 130,000 clones, with roughly 86% observed a single time. Roughly 5.2% of the sample lies in the top ten.

The material was peripheral blood, obtained 28 days after the second AZD1222 dose. The sequence links TRBV10-2 to TRBJ1-1; no D gene call is confident. The origin of this receptor is an adult who received the AZD1222 COVID-19 vaccine. CDR3 loop: CASSESLRGTEAFF. The base sequence is TGCGCCAGCAGTGAGTCACTCCGGGGAACTGAAGCTTTCTTT.